Sequencing of this T cell receptor (beta chain) was carried out in a study of blood T cell repertoires in COVID-19. As for the study in general: Samples came from the United States, Italy and Spain, spanning acute and convalescent COVID-19.

V was clipped by 0 bases and J by 11 bases, with 9 bases between them. The CDR3 is made up of 13 amino acids. Germline-derived CDR1 and CDR2 are SGHRS and YFSETQ. Clones were read by immunoSEQ multiplex PCR, and TCRdb kept only the in-frame ones, dropping some. The sample comprises under 130,000 clones, 70% to 90% of which are singletons, and 2.1% rests with the top ten. Specimen: peripheral blood. The J gene is TRBJ1-6, the V gene TRBV5-1; D perhaps matches TRBD1 (6 bases). The TCR was taken from a human donor in a cohort sampled during active COVID-19. The CDR3 protein is CASSLEGTTPLHF. Written as DNA, the CDR3 is TGCGCCAGCAGCTTGGAAGGGACAACACCCCTCCACTTT.